This T cell receptor (beta chain) was recovered during a study of cytomegalovirus exposure and HLA in healthy donors. Background on the study: Unique TCRs numbering around 80 million, obtained from HLA-typed donors, made up an early data release. Researchers found that roughly 77% of 300 to 450 genotyped donors fell within the Caucasian-associated ancestry cluster. Study-level findings and limits: DRB1 had the most TCR associations and HLA-C the fewest, a later analysis found, with rates varying by HLA locus.

Remarks on this clone: Its antigen remains unknown.

The PCR was carried out with 60 Vbeta primers and 13 Jbeta primers. The protocol was immunoSEQ multiplex PCR, while the TCRdb copy is restricted to in-frame clones and leaves out a portion. Among about 75,000 clones listed, roughly 82% were seen once. The CDR3 spans 14 residues. Looked up from germline, CDR1 is LNHDA and CDR2 is SQIVND (reference sequence). The trim removed 5 bases at V and 10 bases at J, leaving 5 bases unmatched. This receptor was taken from a man between 65 and 79 years old in good health and CMV-seropositive. The chain couples TRBV19 to TRBJ1-6, with 10 bases matching TRBD1. The specimen sequenced was PBMCs. The CDR3 region is CASSRDRGDSPLHF. For the CDR3, the DNA is TGTGCCAGTAGTCGGGACAGGGGAGACTCACCCCTCCACTTT.